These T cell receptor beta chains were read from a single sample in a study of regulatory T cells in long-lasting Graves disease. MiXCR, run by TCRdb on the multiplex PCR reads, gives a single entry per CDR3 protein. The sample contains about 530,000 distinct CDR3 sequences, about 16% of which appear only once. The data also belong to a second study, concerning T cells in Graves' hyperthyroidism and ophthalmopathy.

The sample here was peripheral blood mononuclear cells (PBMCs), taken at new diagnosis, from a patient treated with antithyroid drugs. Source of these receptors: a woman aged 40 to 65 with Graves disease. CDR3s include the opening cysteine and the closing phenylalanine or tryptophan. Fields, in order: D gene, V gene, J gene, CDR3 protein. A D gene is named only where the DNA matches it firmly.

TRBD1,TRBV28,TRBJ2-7,CASSPHDREEQYF
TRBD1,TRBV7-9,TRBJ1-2,CASSSGTGTGYTF
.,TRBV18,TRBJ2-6,CASSPSGANVLTF
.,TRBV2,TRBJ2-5,CASSEGPVGTQYF
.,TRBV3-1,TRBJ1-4,CASSQGASEKLFF
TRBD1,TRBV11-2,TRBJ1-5,CASSLQGVGPQHF
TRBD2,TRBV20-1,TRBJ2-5,CSAERGGQETQYF
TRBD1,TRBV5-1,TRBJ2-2,CASSSGQGAYTGELFF
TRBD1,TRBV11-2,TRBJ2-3,CAGSLGQSTDTQYF
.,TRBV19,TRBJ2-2,CASSKIRQLANTGELFF
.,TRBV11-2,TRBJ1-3,CASSLEQGAGRNTIYF
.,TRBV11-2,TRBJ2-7,CASSRDNPNEQYF
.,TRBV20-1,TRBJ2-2,CSARVGAGGELFF
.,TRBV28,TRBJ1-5,CASSLLLLAPQHF
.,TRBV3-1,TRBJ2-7,CASSARRGGYEQYF
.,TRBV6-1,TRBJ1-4,CASTASRRPEKLFF
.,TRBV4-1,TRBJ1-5,CASSRDIKGQPQHF
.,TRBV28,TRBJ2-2,CASSRGQTNTGELFF
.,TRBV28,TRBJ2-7,CASSFLPSLSTSVNEQYF
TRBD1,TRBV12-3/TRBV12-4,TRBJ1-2,CASSFRTGAYGYTF
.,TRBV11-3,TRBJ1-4,CASGRTNEKLFF
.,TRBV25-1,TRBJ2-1,CASSAGRSSYNEQFF
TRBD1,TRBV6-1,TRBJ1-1,CASSGTGLMNTEAFF
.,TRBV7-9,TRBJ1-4,CASSLTTGNEKLFF
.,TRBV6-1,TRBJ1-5,CASRERGNQPQHF
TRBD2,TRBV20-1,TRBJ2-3,CSAAGTSGATDTQYF
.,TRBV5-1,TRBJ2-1,CASSPGLNNEQFF
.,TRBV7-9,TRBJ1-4,CASSLGDRSNEKLFF
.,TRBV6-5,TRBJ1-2,CASSSDGVFRYTF
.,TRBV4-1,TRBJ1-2,CASSQEGIRQGHGYTF
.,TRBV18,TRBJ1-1,CASSPASGAEAFF
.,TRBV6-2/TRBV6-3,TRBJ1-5,CASSYKGGNQPQHF
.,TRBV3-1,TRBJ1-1,CASSQHSMNTEAFF
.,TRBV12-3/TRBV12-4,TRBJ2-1,CASSGRYRENEQFF
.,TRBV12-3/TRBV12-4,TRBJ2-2,CASSSLPNTGELFF
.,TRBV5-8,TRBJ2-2,CASGLTGKGTGELFF
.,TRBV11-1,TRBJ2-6,CASSSDPGAGANVLTF
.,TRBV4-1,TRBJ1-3,CASRALTPGNTIYF
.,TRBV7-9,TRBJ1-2,CASSQPGYGGGYTF
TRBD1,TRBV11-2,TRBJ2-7,CASSRGQGLGEQYF
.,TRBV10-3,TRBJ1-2,CAIAANYGYTF